This entry features one T cell receptor (beta chain) sequence. Trimming pared 1 base from V and 0 bases from J, leaving 8 bases between. Germline-derived CDR1 and CDR2 are SGHTA and FQGTGA. The CDR3 is 15 amino acids. Clones were read by immunoSEQ multiplex PCR, and TCRdb kept only the in-frame ones, dropping some. In the table there are over 2 million clones, 85% to 95% of which are singletons. These data belong to a study of shared clonotypes between healthy human individuals. The TCR sequence derives from a man younger than 30 in good health. Some clones in this sample may be carry-over from other donors' samples. Source material: naive CD4+ T cells from PBMCs. Subset specified: CD45RA+ positively selected. V and J are TRBV7-3 and TRBJ2-3, with D perhaps TRBD2 (5 bases). In DNA, the CDR3 is TGTGCCAGCAGCTTAAGAGCGGCGAGCACAGATACGCAGTATTTT. This encodes CASSLRAASTDTQYF. Full variable domain (missing parts from reference TRBV7-3 and TRBJ2-3): GAGVSQTPSNKVTEKGKYVELRCDPISGHTALYWYRQSLGQGPEFLIYFQGTGAADDSGLPNDRFFAVRPEGSVSTLKIQRTERGDSAVYLCASSLRAASTDTQYFGPGTRLTVL.